The 10 T cell receptor beta chains listed next were all sequenced from one sample in a study of human T cells and chemical hapten exposure. Time point indicated: pre-sensitization, week 0. Treatment indicated: therapeutic diphenylcyclopropenone sensitization with weekly scalp DPC. TCRdb reprocessed the RACE reads via MiXCR and lists one record per CDR3 protein. The repertoire holds some 200,000 distinct CDR3 sequences, more than 25% seen once, with about 2.8% in the top ten. The sample here was whole blood, taken in connection with sensitization to the hapten diphenylcyclopropenone (DPC). Receptors originate from a woman younger than 45 with alopecia areata. Some clones in this sample may be carry-over from other donors' samples.

This clonotype was counted many times. The chain carries TRBV7-9 and TRBJ2-6; 8 bases fit TRBD1. In germline, CDR1 is SEHNR, CDR2 FQNEAQ (reference sequence). The trim removed 1 base at V and 2 bases at J, leaving 1 base unmatched. There are 16 residues in the CDR3. The DNA for the CDR3 is TGTGCCAGCAGCTTAGGGACAGGGACTGGGGCCAACGTCCTGACTTTC. It codes for CASSLGTGTGANVLTF.

This clonotype appeared a few times. V is TRBV12-3 or TRBV12-4 and J is TRBJ2-7; no firm D call. V was shortened by 6 bases and J by 2 bases, with 5 bases between the two germline ends. The CDR3 consists of 11 residues. The CDR3 coding sequence is TGTGCCAGCAGCACCACCTACGAGCAGTACTTC. Residues: CASSTTYEQYF.

The chain employs TRBV6-1 and TRBJ2-3; no firm D call. This CDR3 comprises 10 residues. Germline V CDR1 and CDR2: MNHNS, SASEGT. Trimming took off 3 bases at V and 6 bases at J, with 1 base between the two ends. The CDR3 DNA reads TGTGCCAGCAGTGAGGATACGCAGTATTTT. Protein: CASSEDTQYF.

This clonotype was counted ten times or more. The genes are TRBV7-2 and TRBJ2-7; D is unresolved. This CDR3 is built from 13 residues. V was pared by 1 base and J by 3 bases, with 7 bases between. Germline CDR1 reads SGHTA; CDR2 reads FQGNSA. The CDR3 bases are TGTGCCAGCAGCTTAGTTCAGAACTACGAGCAGTACTTC. Protein: CASSLVQNYEQYF.

V is TRBV3-1 and J is TRBJ1-1, with 8 bases aligning to TRBD1. V shed 3 bases and J 4 bases; nucleotides not matched to a gene: 10. The CDR3 contains 16 residues. Germline CDR1 LGHDT, CDR2 YNNKEL (reference sequence). DNA of the CDR3: TGTGCCAGCAGCCACTTGAGGACAGGGCGGTCCACTGAAGCTTTCTTT. Protein: CASSHLRTGRSTEAFF.

The chain joins TRBV10-1 to TRBJ2-5, with TRBD2 matching 8 bases. This CDR3 has 15 amino acids. The J segment lost 5 bases and the V segment lost 7 bases, leaving 12 bases of the junction unmatched. From germline, CDR1 is WNHNN and CDR2 SYGVQD (reference sequence). The CDR3 bases are TGCGCCAGCAAGCATGGGACTAGTATATTTGAGACCCAGTACTTC. Translation gives CASKHGTSIFETQYF.

In its sample, this clonotype was seen a few times. The chain combines TRBV7-9 with TRBJ1-1; 10 positions agree with TRBD1. The junction had 3 bases not matched to a gene; V was cut back by 5 bases and J by 3 bases. This CDR3 comprises 14 residues. CDR1 and CDR2 (germline): SEHNR, FQNEAQ (reference sequence). The CDR3 loop is CASSPTGGYTEAFF. The CDR3 nucleotides are TGTGCCAGCAGCCCGACAGGGGGCTACACTGAAGCTTTCTTT.

This clonotype has more than one count but fewer than ten. The chain is built from TRBV7-2 and TRBJ1-1; possible D gene TRBD1, 5 bases. Trimming removed 1 base from V and 1 base from J, with 10 bases in between. Germline CDR1 is SGHTA and CDR2 is FQGNSA. The CDR3 has 15 residues. Here the CDR3 DNA reads TGTGCCAGCAGCTTAGGGGGACTTTCGAACACTGAAGCTTTCTTT. Its translation is CASSLGGLSNTEAFF.

The V and J genes are TRBV7-3 and TRBJ2-1; 13 positions agree with TRBD2. Trimming cost V 5 bases and J 8 bases; bases outside gene matches: 6. In germline, CDR1 is SGHTA, CDR2 FQGTGA. The CDR3 consists of 15 residues. The CDR3 loop is CASSPQGLAGHEQFF. CDR3 nucleotide sequence: TGTGCCAGCAGCCCCCAGGGACTAGCGGGACATGAGCAGTTCTTC. The entire variable domain, with the rest obtained from reference TRBV7-3 and TRBJ2-1, is as follows: GAGVSQTPSNKVTEKGKYVELRCDPISGHTALYWYRQSLGQGPEFLIYFQGTGAADDSGLPNDRFFAVRPEGSVSTLKIQRTERGDSAVYLCASSPQGLAGHEQFFGPGTRLTVL.

Only one count was recorded for this clonotype. The chain couples TRBV20-1 to TRBJ2-7; perhaps TRBD1 as D (6 bases). The germline gives CDR1 DFQATT, CDR2 SNEGSKA (reference sequence). V lost 3 bases, J lost 1 base, and 13 bases lay in between. The CDR3 loop spans 14 amino acids. The CDR3 bases are TGCAGTGCTAGGGATCCCAGGGGATCCTACGAGCAGTACTTC. Its protein is CSARDPRGSYEQYF.